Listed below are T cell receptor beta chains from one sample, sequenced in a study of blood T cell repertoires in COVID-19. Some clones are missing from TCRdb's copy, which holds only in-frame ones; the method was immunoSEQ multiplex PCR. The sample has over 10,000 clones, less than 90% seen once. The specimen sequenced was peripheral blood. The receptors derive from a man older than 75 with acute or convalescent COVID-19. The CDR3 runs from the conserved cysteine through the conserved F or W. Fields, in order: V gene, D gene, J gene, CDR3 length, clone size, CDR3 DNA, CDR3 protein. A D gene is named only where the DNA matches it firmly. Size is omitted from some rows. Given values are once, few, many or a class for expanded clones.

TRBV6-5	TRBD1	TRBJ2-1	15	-	TGTGCCAGCAGACCGGGACAGGGAGGCTACAATGAGCAGTTCTTC	CASRPGQGGYNEQFF
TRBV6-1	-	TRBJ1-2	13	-	TGTGCCAGCAGTGAAGTCCCCATGGCTGGCTACACCTTC	CASSEVPMAGYTF
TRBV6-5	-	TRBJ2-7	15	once	TGTGCCAGCCAACGAACGGACAGCCTTTCCTACGAGCAGTACTTC	CASQRTDSLSYEQYF
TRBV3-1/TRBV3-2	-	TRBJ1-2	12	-	TGTGCCAGCAGTGACAGGAGCTATGGCTACACCTTC	CASSDRSYGYTF
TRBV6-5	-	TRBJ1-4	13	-	TGTGCCAGCGAGGGTCATGGTAATGAAAAACTGTTTTTT	CASEGHGNEKLFF
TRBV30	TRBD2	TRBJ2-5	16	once	TGTGCCTGGAGTGTATCCAGCGGGGGGCCGAAAGAGACCCAGTACTTC	CAWSVSSGGPKETQYF
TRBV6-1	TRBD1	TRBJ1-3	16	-	TGTGCCAGCAGTGACCAGGGGGCACCATCTGGAAACACCATATATTTT	CASSDQGAPSGNTIYF
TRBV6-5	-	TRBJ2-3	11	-	TGTGCCAGCCGAAAGGGGGTTACGCAGTATTTT	CASRKGVTQYF
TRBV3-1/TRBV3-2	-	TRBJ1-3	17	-	TGTGCCAGCAGCTGGGCCTGTCCCATTTACGCACGAAACACCATATATTTT	CASSWACPIYARNTIYF
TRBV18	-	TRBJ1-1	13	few	TGTGCCAGCTCACCACCCGGGAACACTGAAGCTTTCTTT	CASSPPGNTEAFF
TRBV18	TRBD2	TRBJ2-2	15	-	TGTGCCAGCTCACCAAAGGGCGGGGGCACCGGGGAGCTGTTTTTT	CASSPKGGGTGELFF
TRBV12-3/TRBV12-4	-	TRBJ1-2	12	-	TGTGCCAGCAGCCTGTGGGCCTATGGCTACACCTTC	CASSLWAYGYTF
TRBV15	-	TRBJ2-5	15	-	TGTGCCACCAGCAGGCTTGGGACTTTACAAGAGACCCAGTACTTC	CATSRLGTLQETQYF
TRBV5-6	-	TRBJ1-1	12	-	TGTGCCAGCAGCTTCGGACAAGGTGAAGCTTTCTTT	CASSFGQGEAFF
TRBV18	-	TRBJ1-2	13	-	TGTGCCAGCTCACCATATCCAGACTATGGCTACACCTTC	CASSPYPDYGYTF
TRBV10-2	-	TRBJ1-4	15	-	TGCGCCAGCAGTGAAGGATGGGGCCGACGGGAAAAACTGTTTTTT	CASSEGWGRREKLFF
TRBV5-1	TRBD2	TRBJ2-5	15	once	TGCGCCAGCAAACCTAGCGGGCTCCCGGGGGAGACCCAGTACTTC	CASKPSGLPGETQYF
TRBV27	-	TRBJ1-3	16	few	TGTGCCAGCAGTTTGGCAGGGCCCCACTCTGGAAACACCATATATTTT	CASSLAGPHSGNTIYF
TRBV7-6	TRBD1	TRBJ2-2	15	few	TGTGCCAGCAGCTCTCGACAGGGGGCCCCAGGGGAGCTGTTTTTT	CASSSRQGAPGELFF
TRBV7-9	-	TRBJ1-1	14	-	TGTGCCAGCAGCTTACAGGGCACCTCGGCTGAAGCTTTCTTT	CASSLQGTSAEAFF
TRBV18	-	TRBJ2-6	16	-	TGTGCCAGCTCACCACCCGGGTCCCGCCGGGCCAACGTCCTGACTTTC	CASSPPGSRRANVLTF
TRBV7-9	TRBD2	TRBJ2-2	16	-	TGTGCCAGCAGCCCCGGGACTAGCGGGAGAGGCGGGGAGCTGTTTTTT	CASSPGTSGRGGELFF
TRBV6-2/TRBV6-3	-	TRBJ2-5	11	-	TGTGCCAGCAGTTTTAGGGGGACCCAGTACTTC	CASSFRGTQYF
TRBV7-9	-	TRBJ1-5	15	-	TGTGCCAGCAGCTTAGGCCCAGGGGGCAATCAGCCCCAGCATTTT	CASSLGPGGNQPQHF
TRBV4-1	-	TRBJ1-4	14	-	TGCGCCAGCAGCCAAGAGGGCCCTGGGGAAAAACTGTTTTTT	CASSQEGPGEKLFF
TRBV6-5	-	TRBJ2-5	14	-	TGTGCCAGCAAGAAGGGGATTGCCCAAGAGACCCAGTACTTC	CASKKGIAQETQYF
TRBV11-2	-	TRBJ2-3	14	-	TGTGCCAGCAGCCACGGACTGGTTACAGATACGCAGTATTTT	CASSHGLVTDTQYF
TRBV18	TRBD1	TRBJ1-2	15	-	TGTGCCAGCTCACCCCTCGACAGGGAAGTTGGGGGCTACACCTTC	CASSPLDREVGGYTF
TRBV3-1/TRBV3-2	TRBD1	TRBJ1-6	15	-	TGTGCCAGCAGCCCTAGACAGGGGATTAATTCACCCCTCCACTTT	CASSPRQGINSPLHF